The 30 T cell receptor beta chains below all came from one sample that was sequenced in a study of Ad26.COV2.S vaccination and SARS-CoV-2 variants. Treatment of the sample: around 19 received Ad26.COV2.S at low or high dose, single or two shots; 5 received placebo; per-sample allocation not given. Each sample was drawn 63 days after the first injection (of vaccine or placebo). Method: immunoSEQ multiplex PCR; TCRdb's copy keeps in-frame clones and lacks some. The data show fewer than 400,000 clones, 70% to 90% seen once. Here the sequenced sample was peripheral blood, taken in a trial of Ad26.COV2.S vaccine versus placebo. The receptors here all came from a person between 18 and 65 years old who received the Ad26.COV2.S COVID-19 vaccine or a placebo.

This chain joins TRBV20-1 and TRBJ1-1; D gene unclear. V was cut by 3 bases and J by 1 base, with 12 bases left in between. Per germline, CDR1 DFQATT and CDR2 SNEGSKA (reference sequence). This CDR3 has 14 amino acids. CDR3: CSASEVGTNTEAFF. Written as DNA, the CDR3 is TGCAGTGCTAGTGAGGTCGGAACGAACACTGAAGCTTTCTTT.

The gene calls are TRBV9 and TRBJ2-2; the match to TRBD2 covers 8 bases. Germline CDR1 reads SGDLS; CDR2 reads YYNGEE. Losses at the gene ends were 0 bases for V and 6 bases for J; bases not matched to a gene: 4. CDR3 length: 15 amino acids. The CDR3: CASSVDMTSAGELFF. For the CDR3, the DNA is TGTGCCAGCAGCGTAGATATGACTAGCGCCGGGGAGCTGTTTTTT.

The gene calls are TRBV19 and TRBJ1-1; the D gene is possibly TRBD1 (6 bases). The CDR3 sequence is 13 residues long. CDR1 is LNHDA and CDR2 is SQIVND in the germline V gene (reference sequence). The V end lost 5 bases, the J end lost 1 base, and 8 bases lay between the germline ends. The CDR3 reads CASSSDRNTEAFF. The CDR3 DNA reads as TGTGCCAGTAGTTCGGACAGGAACACTGAAGCTTTCTTT.

The chain recombines TRBV7-2 with TRBJ2-3; TRBD2 matches at 7 bases. The V gene's germline CDR1 is SGHTA and CDR2 FQGNSA. Trimming cost V 7 bases and J 5 bases; bases outside gene matches: 12. The CDR3 has 15 residues. CDR3 sequence: CASTARSGKKDTQYF. The CDR3 DNA is TGTGCCAGCACCGCGAGGAGCGGGAAAAAAGATACGCAGTATTTT.

J is TRBJ2-3 and V is TRBV6-5; no definite D call. From germline, CDR1 is MNHEY and CDR2 SVGAGI. V lost 6 bases and J lost 0, with 13 bases in between. The CDR3 extends over 15 amino acids. CDR3 amino acids: CASSSPGGSTDTQYF. The CDR3 DNA follows: TGTGCCAGCAGCTCCCCGGGCGGTAGCACAGATACGCAGTATTTT.

The chain joins TRBV4-1 to TRBJ2-5, with a tentative D call TRBD2 (5 bases). The CDR3 is made up of 14 amino acids. Germline CDR1 MGHRA, CDR2 YSYEKL. With 4 bases removed from V and 4 bases from J, the gap between germline ends came to 13 bases. The DNA for the CDR3 is TGCGCCAGCAGCCCCCCGGGAAAGCCAGAGACCCAGTACTTC. Amino acids: CASSPPGKPETQYF.

This chain uses TRBV6-5 with TRBJ1-4; no clear D gene. The CDR3 has 13 residues. Trimming took 5 bases from V and 10 from J, leaving 14 bases between them. Germline values: CDR1 MNHEY, CDR2 SVGAGI. CDR3 coding DNA: TGTGCCAGCAGTAACGGACTGATGGGAAAACTGTTTTTT. Translating gives CASSNGLMGKLFF.

V and J are TRBV6-5 and TRBJ1-1, with D tentatively TRBD1 (6 bases). The CDR3 length is 12 residues. The germline V gene encodes CDR1 MNHEY and CDR2 SVGAGI. V was pared by 2 bases and J by 8 bases, with 9 bases between. CDR3 coding DNA: TGTGCCAGCAGTTACGGGACACTAGAAGCTTTCTTT. It is translated as CASSYGTLEAFF.

The chain is built from TRBV3-1 (or the pseudogene TRBV3-2) and TRBJ2-3; D might be TRBD2 (5 bases). V lost 7 bases and J lost 2, with 19 bases in between. CDR1 and CDR2 from the germline V gene are LGHDT and YNNKEL (reference sequence). This CDR3 contains 16 residues. CDR3 sequence reads: CASTPLAGLPTDTQYF. In nucleotides, the CDR3 is TGTGCCAGCACCCCCTTGGCGGGTCTTCCCACAGATACGCAGTATTTT.

This rearrangement joins TRBV27 to TRBJ2-1, with 8 bases lining up with TRBD2. This CDR3 comprises 19 residues. The J segment lost 1 base and the V segment lost 5 bases, leaving 16 bases of the junction unmatched. Germline values: CDR1 MNHEY, CDR2 SMNVEV (reference sequence). CDR3 DNA sequence: TGTGCCAGCAGTGATCTGGGACTAGTCGAGGAAGGGTCCTACAATGAGCAGTTCTTC. Translated, it gives CASSDLGLVEEGSYNEQFF.

This clone was counted only a few times. The chain links TRBV20-1 to TRBJ2-5; D might be TRBD2 (7 bases). Trimming took off 5 bases at V and 4 bases at J, with 8 bases between the two ends. This CDR3 is 11 amino acids long. The germline V gene has CDR1 DFQATT and CDR2 SNEGSKA (reference sequence). The CDR3 protein is CSARGAETQYF. CDR3 bases: TGCAGTGCTCGGGGGGCAGAGACCCAGTACTTC.

V is TRBV10-1 and J is TRBJ2-7; D is possibly TRBD1 (6 bases). Trimming shortened V by 6 bases and J by 3 bases, and 9 bases separated the two germline ends. The CDR3 totals 12 residues. CDR1 and CDR2 (germline): WNHNN, SYGVQD (reference sequence). This chain's CDR3 is CASSGQHYEQYF. The CDR3 region has the DNA TGCGCCAGCAGCGGACAGCACTACGAGCAGTACTTC.

This clone was recorded only once. J is TRBJ1-2 and V is TRBV3-1 (or the pseudogene TRBV3-2); D unresolved. Trimming pared 0 bases from V and 12 bases from J, leaving 14 bases between. Germline-derived CDR1 and CDR2 are LGHDT and YNNKEL (reference sequence). The length of the CDR3 is 13 residues. DNA of the CDR3: TGTGCCAGCAGCCAAGAGCCAAAATCTCGGAACACCTTC. The encoded protein is CASSQEPKSRNTF.

Worth noting for this clone: At the DNA level, this CDR3 is encoded by other sequences in the same sample as well. The rearrangement joins TRBV7-9 to TRBJ2-1; D remains unclear. V gave up 3 bases and J gave up 7 bases, with 4 bases separating them. The length of the CDR3 is 11 residues. CDR1 SEHNR and CDR2 FQNEAQ come from the germline V gene (reference sequence). The CDR3 bases are TGTGCCAGCAGCTTTAGGAATGAGCAGTTCTTC. It is translated as CASSFRNEQFF.

V is TRBV2 and J is TRBJ1-6, with TRBD1 as a possible D gene (5 bases). This CDR3 region has 15 residues. V was clipped by 6 bases and J by 8 bases, with 17 bases between them. Germline loops: CDR1 SNHLY, CDR2 FYNNEI. This CDR3 is CASRLGGTAHSPLHF. The CDR3 region has the DNA TGTGCCAGCAGGCTGGGTGGGACGGCCCATTCACCCCTCCACTTT.

This chain connects TRBV7-3 to TRBJ2-5; the D gene is possibly TRBD2 (7 bases). CDR1 and CDR2 (germline): SGHTA, FQGTGA. V gave up 1 base and J gave up 5 bases, with 20 bases separating them. The CDR3 loop spans 17 amino acids. This CDR3 reads CASSLRGREYVEETQYF. CDR3 DNA sequence: TGTGCCAGCAGCTTAAGGGGGCGGGAGTATGTAGAGGAGACCCAGTACTTC.

The chain uses TRBV28 and TRBJ1-5; the D is unclear. V lost 5 bases, J lost 0 bases, and 11 bases lay in between. The CDR3 is 15 residues long. Germline CDR1 and CDR2: MDHEN and SYDVKM. CDR3 protein: CASSILTDSNQPQHF. The CDR3 DNA follows: TGTGCCAGCAGTATCCTAACAGATAGCAATCAGCCCCAGCATTTT. Full variable domain (rest looked up from reference TRBV28 and TRBJ1-5): DVKVTQSSRYLVKRTGEKVFLECVQDMDHENMFWYRQDPGLGLRLIYFSYDVKMKEKGDIPEGYSVSREKKERFSLILESASTNQTSMYLCASSILTDSNQPQHFGDGTRLSIL.

J is TRBJ2-6 and V is TRBV7-9; TRBD1 is a possible D gene (6 bases). V dropped 5 bases and J dropped 2 bases, with 22 bases sitting between them. This CDR3 is built from 19 residues. Per the germline V gene, CDR1 is SEHNR and CDR2 is FQNEAQ (reference sequence). The CDR3 bases are TGTGCCAGCAGCCAGGGGATTGGGGGTTTTTTCCCTGGGGCCAACGTCCTGACTTTC. Residues: CASSQGIGGFFPGANVLTF.

J is TRBJ2-5 and V is TRBV5-1, with a weak D call TRBD2 (5 bases). Germline CDR1 reads SGHRS; CDR2 reads YFSETQ. The CDR3 length is 14 residues. Trimming cost V 2 bases and J 0 bases, with 8 bases left between them. As DNA, the CDR3 is TGCGCCAGCAGCTTAGAGGACTACCAAGAGACCCAGTACTTC. Its translation is CASSLEDYQETQYF.

The chain has TRBV4-1 and TRBJ1-6; no definite D call. With 4 bases removed from V and 0 bases from J, the gap between germline ends came to 7 bases. Germline-derived CDR1 and CDR2 are MGHRA and YSYEKL. The CDR3 runs 15 residues. CDR3 nucleotides: TGCGCCAGCAGCCTAGGAAGCTCCTATAATTCACCCCTCCACTTT. This codes for CASSLGSSYNSPLHF.

The CDR3 nucleotides read TGTGCCAGCAGTGTCCGACAGGGAGGAGCCGCTCAGCCCCAGCATTTT. Its protein product is CASSVRQGGAAQPQHF. The chain is built from TRBV28 and TRBJ1-5; the match to TRBD1 covers 7 bases. CDR1 MDHEN and CDR2 SYDVKM come from the germline V gene. CDR3 length: 16 residues. V was clipped by 5 bases and J by 6 bases; unmatched bases: 13.

This clone was observed many times. The CDR3 coding sequence is TGTGCCAGTAGTATCCTCGACAGTAGGGCGCCTGAAGCTTTCTTT. Residues: CASSILDSRAPEAFF. The gene calls are TRBV19 and TRBJ1-1, with a weak D call TRBD1 (5 bases). The germline V gene has CDR1 LNHDA and CDR2 SQIVND (reference sequence). This CDR3 contains 15 residues. The V end was cut by 3 bases, the J end by 6 bases, with 17 bases between.

The V gene is TRBV9, the J gene TRBJ2-7; 8 bases agree with TRBD2. The trim removed 3 bases at V and 6 bases at J, leaving 8 bases unmatched. Germline V gene lookup returns CDR1 SGDLS and CDR2 YYNGEE. The CDR3 has 14 amino acids. The CDR3 nucleotides read TGTGCCAGCAGCGCCGGGACTAGAGGGATCGAGCAGTACTTC. Translating gives CASSAGTRGIEQYF. Variable domain in full (rest from reference TRBV9 and TRBJ2-7): DSGVTQTPKHLITATGQRVTLRCSPRSGDLSVYWYQQSLDQGLQFLIQYYNGEERAKGNILERFSAQQFPDLHSELNLSSLELGDSALYFCASSAGTRGIEQYFGPGTRLTVT.

This chain links TRBV10-3 with TRBJ1-1; tentatively, D is TRBD1 (6 bases). Germline V lookup: CDR1 ENHRY, CDR2 SYGVKD. The CDR3 is 15 amino acids. V lost 2 bases and J lost 2, with 12 bases in between. This CDR3 reads CAISETGTGNTEAFF. As DNA, the CDR3 is TGTGCCATCAGTGAGACAGGGACGGGTAACACTGAAGCTTTCTTT.

This clone came up once. V is TRBV21-1 and J is TRBJ1-2; TRBD1 reflects the table's D call only, with no check against the DNA. TRBV21-1 is termed a pseudogene. This CDR3 is 16 amino acids long. As DNA, the CDR3 is TGTGCCAGCAGTTGTTCCAGGGGGCTTAGTAACTATGGCTACACCTTC. Translation gives CASSCSRGLSNYGYTF.

The gene calls are TRBV7-2 and TRBJ2-2; the D is unclear. The germline V gene encodes CDR1 SGHTA and CDR2 FQGNSA. This CDR3 region has 14 residues. Trimming took 8 bases from V and 5 from J, leaving 15 bases between them. This CDR3 reads CASGRTAGTGELFF. The CDR3 coding sequence is TGTGCCAGCGGTAGGACGGCCGGTACCGGGGAGCTGTTTTTT.

The chain has TRBV7-6 and TRBJ2-1; D unresolved. Germline values: CDR1 SGHVS, CDR2 FNYEAQ. This CDR3 has 17 amino acids. Trimming took 4 bases from V and 6 from J, leaving 22 bases between them. CDR3 sequence (DNA): TGTGCCAGCAGCTCCCAGGTTGGGCGGAGCTCGAGCAATGAGCAGTTCTTC. Protein sequence: CASSSQVGRSSSNEQFF.

In its sample, this clone was seen once. V is TRBV5-1 and J is TRBJ2-1; 7 bases line up with TRBD1. The ends lost 1 base at V and 8 bases at J; junction bases unmatched: 3. Germline V gene sequence: CDR1 SGHRS, CDR2 YFSETQ. CDR3 length equals 13 residues. The CDR3 loop reads CASSLRGGDEQFF. The CDR3 bases are TGCGCCAGCAGCTTGCGAGGGGGCGATGAGCAGTTCTTC.

The gene calls are TRBV6-1 and TRBJ1-5; D perhaps matches TRBD1 (6 bases). CDR3 size: 15 residues. Germline CDR1 is MNHNS and CDR2 is SASEGT. Trimming pared 0 bases from V and 5 bases from J, leaving 11 bases between. The CDR3 sequence is CASSEAGGAHQPQHF. In nucleotides, the CDR3 is TGTGCCAGCAGTGAAGCGGGGGGGGCCCATCAGCCCCAGCATTTT.

The chain recombines TRBV28 with TRBJ1-5, with D possibly being TRBD1 (6 bases). Germline V gene data show CDR1 as MDHEN and CDR2 as SYDVKM. CDR3 size: 15 residues. Trimming removed 1 base from V and 3 bases from J, with 10 bases in between. The CDR3 loop is CASSLSGDDNQPQHF. The CDR3 DNA follows: TGTGCCAGCAGTTTATCAGGGGATGACAATCAGCCCCAGCATTTT.